This TCR beta chain was recorded in a study of blood T cell repertoires in COVID-19. Across the whole study: Researchers got acute and convalescent COVID-19 samples from the United States, Italy and Spain. T cells, B-cell-depleted T cells, or PBMCs supplied cDNA or gDNA.

Participants spanned ages roughly 18 to 95 years and resided in 20 to 30 US areas. Cohort placement rested on clinical history that participants reported themselves. CDR1 and CDR2 from the germline V gene are LGHNA and YSLEER. The CDR3 is 15 residues long. Unmatched junction bases numbered 12, after V lost 3 bases and J lost 10 bases. TCRdb's copy holds only in-frame clones and misses some; the assay was immunoSEQ multiplex PCR. This sample has around 230,000 clones, with over 85% found just once. The chain employs TRBV4-3 and TRBJ2-1; TRBD2 matches 7 bases. The source of this sequence is a woman aged 30 to 39 with acute COVID-19. Sequencing was done on a sample of PBMCs or T cells enriched from blood (not recorded which). Written as DNA, the CDR3 is TGCGCCAGCAGCCAGGGGGGGTGGGATTATCAAGAGCAGTTCTTC. It is translated as CASSQGGWDYQEQFF.